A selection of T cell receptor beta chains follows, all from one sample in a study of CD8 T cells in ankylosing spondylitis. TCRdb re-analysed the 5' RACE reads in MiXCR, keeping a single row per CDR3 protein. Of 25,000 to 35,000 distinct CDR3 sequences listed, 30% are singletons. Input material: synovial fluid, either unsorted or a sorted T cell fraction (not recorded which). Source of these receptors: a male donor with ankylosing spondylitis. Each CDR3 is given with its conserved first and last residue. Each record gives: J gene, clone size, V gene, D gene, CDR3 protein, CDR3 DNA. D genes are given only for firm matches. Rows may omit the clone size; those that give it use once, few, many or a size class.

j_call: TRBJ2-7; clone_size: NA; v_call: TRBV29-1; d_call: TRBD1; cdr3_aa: CSVGTEDRFHEQYF; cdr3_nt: TGCAGCGTCGGGACAGAAGATAGATTCCACGAGCAGTACTTC
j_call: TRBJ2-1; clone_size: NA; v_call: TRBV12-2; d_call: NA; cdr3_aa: CASRLEEYNEQFF; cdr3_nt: TGTGCAAGTCGCTTAGAGGAGTACAATGAGCAGTTCTTC
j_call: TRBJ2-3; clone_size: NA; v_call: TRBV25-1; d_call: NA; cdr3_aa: CASPGGPRDTQYF; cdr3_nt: TGTGCCAGCCCCGGGGGCCCGCGGGATACGCAGTATTTT
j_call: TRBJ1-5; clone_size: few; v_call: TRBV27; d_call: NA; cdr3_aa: CASGFRPQHF; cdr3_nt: TGTGCCAGCGGATTCAGGCCCCAGCATTTT
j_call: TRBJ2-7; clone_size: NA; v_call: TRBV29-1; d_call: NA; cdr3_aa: CSVGIPGTPYEQYF; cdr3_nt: TGCAGCGTGGGAATTCCCGGGACACCCTACGAGCAGTACTTC
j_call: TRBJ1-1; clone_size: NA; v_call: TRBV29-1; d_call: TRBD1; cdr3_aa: CSVDGVQGGKWNTEAFF; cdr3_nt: TGCAGCGTTGATGGGGTACAGGGGGGGAAATGGAACACTGAAGCTTTCTTT
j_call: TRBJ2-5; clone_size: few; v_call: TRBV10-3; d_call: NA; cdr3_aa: CAIMRGNGLEETQYF; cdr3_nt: TGTGCCATCATGAGGGGGAACGGGCTGGAAGAGACCCAGTACTTC
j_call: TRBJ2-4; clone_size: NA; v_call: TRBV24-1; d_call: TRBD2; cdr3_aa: CATSETPGLGLAKNIQYF; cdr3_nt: TGTGCCACCAGTGAAACACCGGGACTAGGACTAGCCAAAAACATTCAGTACTTC
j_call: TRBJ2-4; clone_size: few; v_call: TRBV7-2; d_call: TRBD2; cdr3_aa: CASSSPTSRAKNIQYF; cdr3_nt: TGTGCCAGCAGCTCCCCGACTAGCCGAGCCAAAAACATTCAGTACTTC
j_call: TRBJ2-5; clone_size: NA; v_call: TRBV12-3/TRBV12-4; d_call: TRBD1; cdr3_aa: CASSQQGAKRETQYF; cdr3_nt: TGTGCCAGCAGTCAACAGGGGGCAAAACGAGAGACCCAGTACTTC
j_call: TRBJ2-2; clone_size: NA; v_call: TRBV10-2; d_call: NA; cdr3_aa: CASSEFDTGELFF; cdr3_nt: TGCGCCAGCAGTGAGTTCGACACCGGGGAGCTGTTTTTT
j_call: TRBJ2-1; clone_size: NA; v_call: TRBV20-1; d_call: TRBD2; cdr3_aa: CSARVAGGPSEQFF; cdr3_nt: TGCAGTGCTAGAGTAGCGGGAGGGCCGTCTGAGCAGTTCTTC
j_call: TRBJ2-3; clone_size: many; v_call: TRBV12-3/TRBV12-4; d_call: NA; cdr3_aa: CASSLGDTQYF; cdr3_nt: TGTGCCAGCAGTTTAGGAGATACGCAGTATTTT
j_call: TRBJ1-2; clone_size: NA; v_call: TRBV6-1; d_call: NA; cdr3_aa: CASSEEDSLLGNYGYTF; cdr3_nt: TGTGCCAGCAGTGAAGAGGACAGCTTACTAGGGAACTATGGCTACACCTTC
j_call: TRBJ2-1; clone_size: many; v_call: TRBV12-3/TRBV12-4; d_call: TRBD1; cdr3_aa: CASSPRTGDINEQFF; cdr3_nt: TGTGCCAGCAGTCCCCGGACAGGGGATATCAATGAGCAGTTCTTC
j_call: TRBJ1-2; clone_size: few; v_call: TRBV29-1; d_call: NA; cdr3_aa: CSVEGGTTNYGYTF; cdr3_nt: TGCAGCGTTGAAGGGGGGACAACTAACTATGGCTACACCTTC
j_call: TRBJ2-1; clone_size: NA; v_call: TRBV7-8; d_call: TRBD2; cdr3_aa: CASSSTSRTSGNLGNEQFF; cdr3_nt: TGTGCCAGCAGCTCTACCTCCCGGACTAGCGGGAATTTAGGGAATGAGCAGTTCTTC
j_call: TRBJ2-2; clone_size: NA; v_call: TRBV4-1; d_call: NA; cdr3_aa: CASSQDSSGELFF; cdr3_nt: TGCGCCAGCAGCCAAGATTCTTCCGGGGAGCTGTTTTTT
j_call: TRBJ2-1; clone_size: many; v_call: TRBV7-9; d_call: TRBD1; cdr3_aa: CASRPGQSYNEQFF; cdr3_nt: TGTGCCAGCCGACCGGGACAGTCCTACAATGAGCAGTTCTTC
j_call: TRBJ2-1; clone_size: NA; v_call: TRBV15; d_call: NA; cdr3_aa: CATSRDRYYNEQFF; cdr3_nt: TGTGCCACCAGCAGGGACAGATATTACAATGAGCAGTTCTTC
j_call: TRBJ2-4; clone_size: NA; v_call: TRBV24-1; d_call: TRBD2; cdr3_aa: CATSDRTSGKGVQYF; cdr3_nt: TGTGCCACCAGTGATAGGACTAGCGGGAAGGGCGTTCAGTACTTC
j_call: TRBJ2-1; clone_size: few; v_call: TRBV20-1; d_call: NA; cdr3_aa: CSARDTKDYNEQFF; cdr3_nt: TGCAGTGCTAGAGATACAAAGGATTACAATGAGCAGTTCTTC
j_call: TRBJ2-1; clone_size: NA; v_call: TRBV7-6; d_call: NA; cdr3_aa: CASSLGDLSGNEQFF; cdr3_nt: TGTGCCAGCAGCTTAGGGGACTTATCGGGGAATGAGCAGTTCTTC
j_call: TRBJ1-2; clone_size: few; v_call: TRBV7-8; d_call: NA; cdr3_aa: CASSLVPRDPNYGYTF; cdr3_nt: TGTGCCAGCAGCTTAGTACCCCGGGACCCTAACTATGGCTACACCTTC
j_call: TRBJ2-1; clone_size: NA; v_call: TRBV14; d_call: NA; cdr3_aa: CASSQVLANEQFF; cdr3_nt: TGTGCCAGCAGCCAAGTGTTAGCCAATGAGCAGTTCTTC
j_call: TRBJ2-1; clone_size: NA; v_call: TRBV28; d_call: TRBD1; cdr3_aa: CASSLTGNLNSPYNEQFF; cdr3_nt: TGTGCCAGCAGCCTGACAGGGAACCTAAACTCCCCCTACAATGAGCAGTTCTTC
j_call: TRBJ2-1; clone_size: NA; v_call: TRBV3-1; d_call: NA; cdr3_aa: CASSQDWGDAYNEQFF; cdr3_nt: TGTGCCAGCAGCCAAGATTGGGGGGACGCCTACAATGAGCAGTTCTTC
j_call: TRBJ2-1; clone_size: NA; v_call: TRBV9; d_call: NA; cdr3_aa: CASSPWTKPDFGEQFF; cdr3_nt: TGTGCCAGCAGCCCCTGGACTAAGCCGGATTTCGGTGAGCAGTTCTTC
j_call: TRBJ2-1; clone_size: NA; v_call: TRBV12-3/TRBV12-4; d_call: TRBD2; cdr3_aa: CASTGTTPREQFF; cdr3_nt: TGTGCCAGCACCGGGACTACCCCGAGGGAGCAGTTCTTC
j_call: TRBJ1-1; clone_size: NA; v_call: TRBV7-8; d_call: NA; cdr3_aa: CASSLSGPINTEAFF; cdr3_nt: TGTGCCAGCAGCTTATCGGGACCGATAAACACTGAAGCTTTCTTT
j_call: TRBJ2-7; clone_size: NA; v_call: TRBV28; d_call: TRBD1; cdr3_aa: CASNSPIVRDSSSYEQYF; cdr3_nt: TGTGCCAGCAATTCTCCTATTGTTCGGGACAGTTCCTCCTACGAGCAGTACTTC
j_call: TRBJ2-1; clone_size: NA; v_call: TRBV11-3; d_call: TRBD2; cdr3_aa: CASSFSGSGKFF; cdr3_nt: TGTGCCAGCAGCTTTAGCGGGAGTGGGAAGTTCTTC
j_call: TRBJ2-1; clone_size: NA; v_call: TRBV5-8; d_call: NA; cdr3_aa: CASSLGQITFSYNEQFF; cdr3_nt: TGTGCCAGCAGCTTGGGCCAAATTACTTTTTCCTACAATGAGCAGTTCTTC
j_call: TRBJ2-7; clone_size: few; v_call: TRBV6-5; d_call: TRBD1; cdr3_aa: CASSLGQETYEQYF; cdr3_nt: TGTGCCAGCAGTTTGGGACAGGAGACCTACGAGCAGTACTTC
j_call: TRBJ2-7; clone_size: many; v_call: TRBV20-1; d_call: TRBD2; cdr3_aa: CSARPLAGGLYEQYF; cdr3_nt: TGCAGTGCTAGACCGTTAGCGGGAGGGCTTTACGAGCAGTACTTC
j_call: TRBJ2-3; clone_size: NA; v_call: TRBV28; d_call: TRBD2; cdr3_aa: CASSFAGDVDTQYF; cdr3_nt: TGTGCCAGCAGCTTTGCGGGGGACGTAGATACGCAGTATTTT
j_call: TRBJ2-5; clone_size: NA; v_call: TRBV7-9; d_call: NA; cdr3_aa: CASILGEGETQYF; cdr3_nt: TGTGCCAGCATCCTAGGAGAGGGAGAGACCCAGTACTTC
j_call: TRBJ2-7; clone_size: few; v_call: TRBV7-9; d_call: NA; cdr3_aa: CASQPWGSYEQYF; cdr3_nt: TGTGCCAGTCAACCTTGGGGGAGCTACGAGCAGTACTTC
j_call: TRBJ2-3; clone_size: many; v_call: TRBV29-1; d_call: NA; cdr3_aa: CSVEGGRRTDTQYF; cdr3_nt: TGCAGCGTTGAGGGAGGCAGGCGCACAGATACGCAGTATTTT
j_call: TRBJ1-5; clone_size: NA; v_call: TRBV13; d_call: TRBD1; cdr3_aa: CASSLRGTGNQPQHF; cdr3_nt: TGTGCCAGCAGCTTAAGGGGGACAGGGAATCAGCCCCAGCATTTT
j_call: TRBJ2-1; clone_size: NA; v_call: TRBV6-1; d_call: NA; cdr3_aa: CASRSGGSETYRYNEQFF; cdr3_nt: TGTGCCAGCAGGAGTGGGGGCAGCGAGACCTATAGGTACAATGAGCAGTTCTTC
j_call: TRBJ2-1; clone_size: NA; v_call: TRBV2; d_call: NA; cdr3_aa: CASYFGASYNEQFF; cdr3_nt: TGTGCCAGCTATTTTGGCGCCTCCTACAATGAGCAGTTCTTC
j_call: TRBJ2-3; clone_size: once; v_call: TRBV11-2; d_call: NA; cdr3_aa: CASSHRGRRDTQYF; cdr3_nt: TGTGCCAGCAGCCACAGAGGACGGAGAGATACGCAGTATTTT
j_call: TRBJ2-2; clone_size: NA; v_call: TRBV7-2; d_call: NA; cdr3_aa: CASSFVGGGELFF; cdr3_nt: TGTGCCAGCAGCTTTGTGGGTGGGGGGGAGCTGTTTTTT
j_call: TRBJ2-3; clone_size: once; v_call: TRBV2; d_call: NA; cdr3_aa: CASSEWSHDRGDTQYF; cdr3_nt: TGTGCCAGCAGTGAATGGTCGCACGACCGGGGGGATACGCAGTATTTT
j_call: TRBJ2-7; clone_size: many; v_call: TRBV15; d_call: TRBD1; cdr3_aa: CATSRGTGPYEQYF; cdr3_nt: TGTGCCACCAGCAGAGGGACAGGGCCCTACGAGCAGTACTTC
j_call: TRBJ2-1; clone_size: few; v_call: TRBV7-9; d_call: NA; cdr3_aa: CASSPGGENEQFF; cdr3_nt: TGTGCCAGCAGCCCAGGTGGGGAGAATGAGCAGTTCTTC
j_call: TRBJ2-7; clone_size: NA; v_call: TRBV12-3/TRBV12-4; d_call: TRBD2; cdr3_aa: CASKKRDYEQYF; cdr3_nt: TGTGCCAGCAAGAAGCGGGACTACGAGCAGTACTTC
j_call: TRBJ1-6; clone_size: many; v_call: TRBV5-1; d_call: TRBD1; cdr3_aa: CASSLQQGFPPNEGSPLHF; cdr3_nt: TGCGCCAGCAGCCTACAACAGGGGTTTCCCCCCAATGAAGGTTCACCCCTCCACTTT
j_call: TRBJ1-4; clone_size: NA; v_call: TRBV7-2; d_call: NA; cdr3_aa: CASSLGGSTNEKLFF; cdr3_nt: TGTGCCAGCAGCTTAGGGGGGTCGACTAATGAAAAACTGTTTTTT
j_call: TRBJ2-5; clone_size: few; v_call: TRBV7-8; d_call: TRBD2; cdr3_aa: CASSLVVTSGSETQYF; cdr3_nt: TGTGCCAGCAGCTTAGTTGTGACTAGCGGGAGTGAGACCCAGTACTTC
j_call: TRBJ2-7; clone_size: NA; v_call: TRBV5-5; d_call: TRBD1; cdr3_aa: CASSLGDRLAYEQYF; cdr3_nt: TGTGCCAGCAGCTTGGGGGACAGGTTAGCCTACGAGCAGTACTTC
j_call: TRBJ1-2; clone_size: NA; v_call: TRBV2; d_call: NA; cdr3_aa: CASGTEGRVLYGYTF; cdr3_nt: TGTGCCAGCGGTACCGAGGGACGGGTCTTATATGGCTACACCTTC
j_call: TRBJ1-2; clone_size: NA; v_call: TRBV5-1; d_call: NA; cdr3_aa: CASSLGQSYGYTF; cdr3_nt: TGCGCCAGCAGCTTGGGGCAGTCCTATGGCTACACCTTC
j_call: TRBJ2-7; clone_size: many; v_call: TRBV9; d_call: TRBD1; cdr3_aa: CASSMGQGSGYEYEQYF; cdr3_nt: TGTGCCAGCAGCATGGGACAGGGAAGTGGGTACGAATACGAGCAGTACTTC
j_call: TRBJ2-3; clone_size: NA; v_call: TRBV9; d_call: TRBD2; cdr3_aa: CASSVEGGNGNTQYF; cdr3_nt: TGTGCCAGCAGCGTAGAGGGAGGGAATGGGAATACGCAGTATTTT